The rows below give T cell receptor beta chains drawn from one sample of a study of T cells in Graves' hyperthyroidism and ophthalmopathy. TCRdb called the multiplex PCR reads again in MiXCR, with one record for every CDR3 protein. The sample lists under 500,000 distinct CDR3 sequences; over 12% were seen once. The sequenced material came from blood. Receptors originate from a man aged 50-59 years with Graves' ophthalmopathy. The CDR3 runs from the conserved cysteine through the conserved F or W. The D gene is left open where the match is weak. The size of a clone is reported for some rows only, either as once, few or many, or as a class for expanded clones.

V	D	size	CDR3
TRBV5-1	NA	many	CASSLEGIAYEQYF
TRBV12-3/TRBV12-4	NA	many	CASSSAGQETQYF
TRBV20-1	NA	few	CSARDRMSSNYGYTF
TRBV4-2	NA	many	CASSQPSPESSGANVLTF
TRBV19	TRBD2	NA	CASSSSSGIDCDEQFF
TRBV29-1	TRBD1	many	CSVKHGQGGEAFF
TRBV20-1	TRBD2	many	CSAHSGSAHNEQFF
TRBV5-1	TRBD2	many	CASSLRTSAPYEQYF
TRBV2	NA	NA	CASSVGGRYPYF
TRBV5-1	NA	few	CASSLGQKPSTDTQYF
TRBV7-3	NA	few	CASSLWPGTDTQYF
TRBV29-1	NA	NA	CSVAVTSSTDTQYF
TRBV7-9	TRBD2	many	CASSLVGGSRINEQFF
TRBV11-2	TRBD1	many	CASIGTEYNEQFF
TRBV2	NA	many	CASKGGAYGYTF
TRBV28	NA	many	CASSPPRGAYNEQFF
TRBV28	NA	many	CASSLSGHYEQYF
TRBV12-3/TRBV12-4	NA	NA	CASSFTGRNQPQHF
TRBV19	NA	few	CASKLRHLNTEAFF
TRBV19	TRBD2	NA	CASSSKSRDYTIEQFF
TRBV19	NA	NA	CASSGQNSLNEQYF
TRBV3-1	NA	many	CASSQESLGNTEAFF
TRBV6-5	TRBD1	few	CASSYSPGTGSIEKLFF
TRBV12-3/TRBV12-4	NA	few	CASSLGGTTYEQYF
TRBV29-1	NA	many	CSVSRGNLDEQYF
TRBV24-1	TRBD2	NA	CATSDPRLAGGPSEQFF
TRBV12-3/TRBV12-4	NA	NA	CASSFRAQEKLFF
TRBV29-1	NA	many	CSVEDPTLPISYNEQFF
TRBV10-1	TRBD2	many	CASSAAGGESSETQYF
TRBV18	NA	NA	CASSPILYYEQYF
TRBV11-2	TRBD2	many	CASRSLGGFSGSTDTQYF
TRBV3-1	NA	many	CASSVPGTKIYEQYF
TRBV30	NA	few	CAWSLGDTETQYF
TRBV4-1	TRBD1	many	CASSQAEGTGGLQPQHF
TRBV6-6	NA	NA	CASSYAGPPDSPLHF
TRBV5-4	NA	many	CASSLSQSSYNEQFF
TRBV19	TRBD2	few	CASSIVAGRLSGANVLTF
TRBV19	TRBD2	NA	CASSMGLARVKNIQYF
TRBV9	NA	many	CASSVNVGYYEQYF
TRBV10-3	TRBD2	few	CAISDFTSANTDTQYF
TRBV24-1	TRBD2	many	CATSDTGLGTDTQYF
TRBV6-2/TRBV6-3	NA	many	CASSSGQPAYEQYF
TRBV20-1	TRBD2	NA	CSARDNPLAGQGTQYF
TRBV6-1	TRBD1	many	CASSEAWTGGVRETQYF
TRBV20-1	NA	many	CSARPAQPSKAGEQFF
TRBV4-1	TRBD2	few	CASSLPFDSGSVGTQYF
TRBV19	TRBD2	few	CASSSRLAGHYNEQFF
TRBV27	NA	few	CASSYLKGNNEQFF
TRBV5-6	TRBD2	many	CASSLLTSGRLNEQFF
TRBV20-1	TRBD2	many	CGVVGMGLGGPQETQYF
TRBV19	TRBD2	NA	CASSIGGSNTQYF
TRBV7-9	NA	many	CASSLGTASNQPQHF
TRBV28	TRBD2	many	CASSLQFEGGLHEQFF
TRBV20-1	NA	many	CSARVEVETQYF
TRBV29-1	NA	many	CSANVGNYEQYF
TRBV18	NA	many	CASSPEPGYEQYF
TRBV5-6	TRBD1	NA	CASSGGQETTNEKLFF
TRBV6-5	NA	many	CASKDGLVSGNTIYF